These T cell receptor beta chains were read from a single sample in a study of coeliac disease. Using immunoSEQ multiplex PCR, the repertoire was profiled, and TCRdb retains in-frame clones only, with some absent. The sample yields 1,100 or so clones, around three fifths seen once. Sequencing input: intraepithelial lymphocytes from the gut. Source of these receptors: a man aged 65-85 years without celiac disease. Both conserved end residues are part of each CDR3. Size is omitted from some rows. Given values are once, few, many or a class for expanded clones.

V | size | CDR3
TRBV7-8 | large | CASSRRGANSPLHF
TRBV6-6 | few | CASSGARDSGEETQYF
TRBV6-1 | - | CASWDRSYNSPLHF
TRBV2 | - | CASSPGSHNELFF
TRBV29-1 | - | CSVEGLAGTLTPDTQYF
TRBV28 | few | CASRGEDRGHYEQYF
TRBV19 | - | CASGRDREETQYF
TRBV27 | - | CASSRGGTSPLHF
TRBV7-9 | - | CASSSPTATSTDTQYF
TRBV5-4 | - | CASTIVSGGDGYTF
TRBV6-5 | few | CASSYTTGSSGNTIYF
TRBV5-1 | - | CASSPGTWNEQYF
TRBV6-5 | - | CASSYSSNQPQHF
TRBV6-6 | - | CASRQGAKTQYF
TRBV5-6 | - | CASSSGTDQPQHF
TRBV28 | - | CASSSSSAGGNEQFF
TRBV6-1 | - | CASSEGQVGNTIYF
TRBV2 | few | CASRPGGEGYTF
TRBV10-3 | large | CAISDQGANQPQHF
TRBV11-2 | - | CASSYLEHTEAFF
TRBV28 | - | CASSFQGGDNQPQHF
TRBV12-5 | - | CASGFSKGAPGYTF